This entry is about one T cell receptor (beta chain). This beta chain lies outside the target of a library built for alpha chains; its clone size means little. MiXCR, applied by TCRdb to the 5' RACE reads, yields one record per CDR3 protein. The sample lists 4,000 to 4,500 distinct CDR3 sequences, about 24% occurring once. The germline gives CDR1 LGHDT, CDR2 YNNKEL (reference sequence). With 3 bases clipped from V and 4 bases from J, the junction kept 5 bases outside the gene matches. The CDR3 runs 14 residues. This specimen belongs to a study of spatial heterogeneity in lung cancer. Time point noted: sample taken at primary tumor resection. TCRs were sequenced from unsorted whole RNA of tumor, nontumor lung or PBMC.

Sample: PBMCs, taken at surgery. The chain combines TRBV3-1 with TRBJ2-5, with TRBD2 matching over 7 bases. The receptor's source is a female donor with early-stage non-small cell lung cancer. In DNA form, the CDR3 reads TGTGCCAGCAGCCAGTCGGCTAGCGGAGAGACCCAGTACTTC. Translation gives CASSQSASGETQYF.